The rows below give T cell receptor beta chains drawn from one sample of a study of tumor and adjacent non-tumor tissue in lung cancer. MiXCR was run by TCRdb on the multiplex PCR reads, yielding one entry per CDR3 protein. The top ten clones hold roughly 35% of a sample with about 60,000 distinct CDR3 sequences, around 61% of them seen once. The material sequenced was distant non-tumor lung tissue. Receptors were obtained from a man aged 65-85 years with non-small cell lung cancer. The CDR3 runs from the conserved cysteine through the conserved F or W. D genes are given only for firm matches. Only part of the rows carry a size: once, few, many, or a class if the clone is expanded.

clone_size: .
d_call: TRBD2
v_call: TRBV11-1
j_call: TRBJ2-7
cdr3_nt: TGCGCCAGCAGATTAGCGCGACTAGCGGACTCCTACGAACAATACTTC
cdr3_aa: CASRLARLADSYEQYF

clone_size: .
d_call: .
v_call: TRBV11-2
j_call: TRBJ2-5
cdr3_nt: TGTGCCAGCAGCTTAGTCGAGAGTGGATTGGGAGAGGCCCAGTACTTC
cdr3_aa: CASSLVESGLGEAQYF

clone_size: .
d_call: TRBD2
v_call: TRBV11-2
j_call: TRBJ2-6
cdr3_nt: TGTGCCAGCAGCTCCCGGGGGGGTAGCTATGGGGCCAACCTCCCGACTTTC
cdr3_aa: CASSSRGGSYGANLPTF

clone_size: many
d_call: .
v_call: TRBV6-6
j_call: TRBJ1-1
cdr3_nt: TGTGCCAGCAGTCAAAGGGGGGCCAACACTGAAGCTTTCTTT
cdr3_aa: CASSQRGANTEAFF

clone_size: .
d_call: .
v_call: TRBV6-5
j_call: TRBJ1-2
cdr3_nt: TGTGCCGGCAGTTACTCGTGGACAGACAACTATGGCCACACCTTC
cdr3_aa: CAGSYSWTDNYGHTF

clone_size: .
d_call: .
v_call: TRBV7-9
j_call: TRBJ1-1
cdr3_nt: TGTGCCAGCATCCCGAACACTGAAGCTTTCTTT
cdr3_aa: CASIPNTEAFF

clone_size: many
d_call: .
v_call: TRBV6-5
j_call: TRBJ2-3
cdr3_nt: TGTGCCAGCAGTTTGGTCCTGGCAGATACGCAGTATTTT
cdr3_aa: CASSLVLADTQYF

clone_size: .
d_call: TRBD2
v_call: TRBV19
j_call: TRBJ2-1
cdr3_nt: TGTGCCAGTGGCGGACTAGTGGGGAACAATGAGCAGTTCTTC
cdr3_aa: CASGGLVGNNEQFF

clone_size: few
d_call: .
v_call: TRBV4-2
j_call: TRBJ1-2
cdr3_nt: TGTGCCAACAGCCGAGATCGAAGCAGGAACTATGGCTACACCTTC
cdr3_aa: CANSRDRSRNYGYTF

clone_size: .
d_call: TRBD1
v_call: TRBV6-5
j_call: TRBJ1-6
cdr3_nt: TGCGCCAGCAGGGGGGATTCACCCCCCCACTTT
cdr3_aa: CASRGDSPPHF

clone_size: many
d_call: .
v_call: TRBV11-2
j_call: TRBJ1-1
cdr3_nt: TGTGCCAGCAGCCCACAACACCCGAACACTGAAGCTTTCTTT
cdr3_aa: CASSPQHPNTEAFF

clone_size: once
d_call: TRBD1
v_call: TRBV11-3
j_call: TRBJ2-1
cdr3_nt: TGTGCCAGCAGCTTAGAGGGGACAGCGTTCGGGGATGAACAGTTCTTC
cdr3_aa: CASSLEGTAFGDEQFF

clone_size: few
d_call: .
v_call: TRBV7-2
j_call: TRBJ2-7
cdr3_nt: TGTGCCAGCAGCTTAGATCGGCAAAGCTACGAGCAGTACTTC
cdr3_aa: CASSLDRQSYEQYF

clone_size: few
d_call: .
v_call: TRBV6-2/TRBV6-3
j_call: TRBJ1-2
cdr3_nt: TGTGCCAGCAGGAGGTCCGGGCAAAGGGACTATGGCTACGCCTTC
cdr3_aa: CASRRSGQRDYGYAF

clone_size: .
d_call: TRBD2
v_call: TRBV29-1
j_call: TRBJ2-5
cdr3_nt: TGCAGCGCCGGGTGGAGCGGGGTGGGAGAGGCCCAGTACTTC
cdr3_aa: CSAGWSGVGEAQYF

clone_size: many
d_call: .
v_call: TRBV6-5
j_call: TRBJ2-7
cdr3_nt: TGTGCCAGCAGTTACCACGGGGTTGGCTACGAGCAGTACTTC
cdr3_aa: CASSYHGVGYEQYF

clone_size: .
d_call: .
v_call: TRBV10-2
j_call: TRBJ2-7
cdr3_nt: TGCGCCAGCGAGCAGGGGCGCTACGAGCAGTACTTC
cdr3_aa: CASEQGRYEQYF

clone_size: .
d_call: TRBD1
v_call: TRBV6-4
j_call: TRBJ1-2
cdr3_nt: TGTGCCAATAGCGACTCGAGTGGGGACAGCGCCTATGGCTACACCTTC
cdr3_aa: CANSDSSGDSAYGYTF

clone_size: .
d_call: TRBD1
v_call: TRBV29-1
j_call: TRBJ1-2
cdr3_nt: TGCACCGTTGGTCGACAGGGAACTAACTATGGTTACACCTTC
cdr3_aa: CTVGRQGTNYGYTF

clone_size: .
d_call: TRBD1
v_call: TRBV11-2
j_call: TRBJ2-5
cdr3_nt: TGTGCCCGCAGCTTGGGATGGGACAGCCCTCAAGAGACCCGGTACTTC
cdr3_aa: CARSLGWDSPQETRYF

clone_size: .
d_call: TRBD2
v_call: TRBV2
j_call: TRBJ2-3
cdr3_nt: TGTGCCAGCACCAGAAGAGCGGGGGGCCGCACAGATACGCAGTATTTT
cdr3_aa: CASTRRAGGRTDTQYF

clone_size: .
d_call: TRBD2
v_call: TRBV6-4
j_call: TRBJ2-1
cdr3_nt: TGTGCCAGCAGTGAACTAGCGGGAGCTTACAATGAGCAGTTCTTC
cdr3_aa: CASSELAGAYNEQFF

clone_size: .
d_call: .
v_call: TRBV5-1
j_call: TRBJ2-7
cdr3_nt: TGCGCCAGCAGCTTAACCATCTCCTACGAGCAGTACTTC
cdr3_aa: CASSLTISYEQYF

clone_size: .
d_call: TRBD1
v_call: TRBV5-1
j_call: TRBJ2-1
cdr3_nt: TGCGCCGGCAGCAAGGCAGGGGGCGCAGGCAATGAGCAGTTCTTC
cdr3_aa: CAGSKAGGAGNEQFF

clone_size: once
d_call: .
v_call: TRBV7-3
j_call: TRBJ2-1
cdr3_nt: TGTGCCAGCAGCCACCTCACCTCCTCAAGGCCCGGTGAGCGGTTCTTC
cdr3_aa: CASSHLTSSRPGERFF

clone_size: .
d_call: .
v_call: TRBV4-2
j_call: TRBJ2-7
cdr3_nt: TGTGCCATCAGCCAAGAGGGGTTCGGGGGACCCTACGAACAGTACTTC
cdr3_aa: CAISQEGFGGPYEQYF

clone_size: .
d_call: .
v_call: TRBV4-2
j_call: TRBJ2-5
cdr3_nt: TGTACCAGCAGCCGAGGGAGGACAGGTGGGCAAGAGACCCAGTACTTC
cdr3_aa: CTSSRGRTGGQETQYF

clone_size: .
d_call: TRBD1
v_call: TRBV11-2
j_call: TRBJ2-2
cdr3_nt: TGTGCCAGCAGCCTACAGGGGACGTTGCTCGCCAGGGACCTGTTTTTT
cdr3_aa: CASSLQGTLLARDLFF

clone_size: .
d_call: .
v_call: TRBV11-2
j_call: TRBJ2-5
cdr3_nt: TGTGCCAACAGCTTTTCCTCGGGTGGGGAGACCCAGTACTTT
cdr3_aa: CANSFSSGGETQYF

clone_size: few
d_call: TRBD1
v_call: TRBV5-1
j_call: TRBJ1-4
cdr3_nt: TGCGCCAGCAGCTTTCTTTCCACAGGGGTCGGGGAACTGTTTTTT
cdr3_aa: CASSFLSTGVGELFF

clone_size: .
d_call: .
v_call: TRBV11-2
j_call: TRBJ2-7
cdr3_nt: TGTGCCAGCGGTCATACCGGGACATCTGACGAGCAATACTTC
cdr3_aa: CASGHTGTSDEQYF

clone_size: .
d_call: TRBD2
v_call: TRBV5-5
j_call: TRBJ2-1
cdr3_nt: TGCGCCAGCAGCTTCAGGCTAGCGGGTGGCCTTGAGCAGTTCTTC
cdr3_aa: CASSFRLAGGLEQFF

clone_size: .
d_call: .
v_call: TRBV11-1
j_call: TRBJ2-7
cdr3_nt: TGTGCCAGTAGCTTAGCGCGACTAGAGGACTCCCACGAGCAGTATTTC
cdr3_aa: CASSLARLEDSHEQYF

clone_size: .
d_call: .
v_call: TRBV6-2/TRBV6-3
j_call: TRBJ1-5
cdr3_nt: TGTGGCAGCAGTAGGGCAGGCAGCGATCAGCCCCAGCATTTT
cdr3_aa: CGSSRAGSDQPQHF

clone_size: many
d_call: TRBD1
v_call: TRBV6-2/TRBV6-3
j_call: TRBJ1-1
cdr3_nt: TGTGCCAGCAGTTACGACAGGGGGGTATCTGAAGCTTTCTTT
cdr3_aa: CASSYDRGVSEAFF

clone_size: many
d_call: .
v_call: TRBV1
j_call: TRBJ2-1
cdr3_nt: TGCACCAGCAGCCAAGATGATAACGGGCAGTTCTTC
cdr3_aa: CTSSQDDNGQFF

clone_size: .
d_call: TRBD2
v_call: TRBV30
j_call: TRBJ2-5
cdr3_nt: TGTGCCTGGAGTGTACTAGCGGGGGGGCAAGAGACCCAGTACTTC
cdr3_aa: CAWSVLAGGQETQYF

clone_size: .
d_call: .
v_call: TRBV6-5
j_call: TRBJ2-2
cdr3_nt: TGTGCCAGCAGCTACGCAGCGAGAAACACCGGGGGGCTGGTTTTT
cdr3_aa: CASSYAARNTGGLVF

clone_size: .
d_call: .
v_call: TRBV5-6
j_call: TRBJ2-2
cdr3_nt: TGTGCCAGCAGCTTGGATGGCACCGGGGAGCTGTTTTTT
cdr3_aa: CASSLDGTGELFF

clone_size: many
d_call: .
v_call: TRBV6-5
j_call: TRBJ2-1
cdr3_nt: TGTGCCAGCAGTTACGGTCCAGCGGAGCCATACAATGAGCAGTTCTTC
cdr3_aa: CASSYGPAEPYNEQFF

clone_size: few
d_call: .
v_call: TRBV29-1
j_call: TRBJ1-4
cdr3_nt: TGCAGCGGGGGGGAAGCAACTAATGTAAAACTGTTTTTT
cdr3_aa: CSGGEATNVKLFF

clone_size: many
d_call: .
v_call: TRBV6-1
j_call: TRBJ1-5
cdr3_nt: TGTGCCAGCACGTCTCTGCCGGAGGGGCATCAGCCCCAGCATTTT
cdr3_aa: CASTSLPEGHQPQHF

clone_size: many
d_call: .
v_call: TRBV11-2
j_call: TRBJ2-1
cdr3_nt: TGTGCCAGCGGATCAGGTTCGACCTACAATGAGCAGTTCTTC
cdr3_aa: CASGSGSTYNEQFF

clone_size: .
d_call: .
v_call: TRBV6-1
j_call: TRBJ2-6
cdr3_nt: TGTGCCAGCAGTGCCAAGGACAGCTATGGGGCCGACGTCCTGACTTTC
cdr3_aa: CASSAKDSYGADVLTF

clone_size: .
d_call: .
v_call: TRBV12-3/TRBV12-4
j_call: TRBJ2-1
cdr3_nt: TGTGCCAGCAGGCAAGGGGTCGAACTGTTCTTC
cdr3_aa: CASRQGVELFF

clone_size: .
d_call: .
v_call: TRBV28
j_call: TRBJ2-1
cdr3_nt: TGTGCCATCGCCGGACGAATAAAAGTGGGGTCCAGGGTTGGAAATGAGCAGTTCTTC
cdr3_aa: CAIAGRIKVGSRVGNEQFF

clone_size: once
d_call: .
v_call: TRBV14
j_call: TRBJ2-1
cdr3_nt: TGTGCCAGCAGGGCGAGGTGGACCGGCTCCTACAATGAGCAGTTCTTC
cdr3_aa: CASRARWTGSYNEQFF

clone_size: .
d_call: .
v_call: TRBV4-2
j_call: TRBJ1-6
cdr3_nt: TGTGTCAGCAGCCCAGACAACCTTTCTGGGCCACCCCTCCACTTT
cdr3_aa: CVSSPDNLSGPPLHF

clone_size: many
d_call: TRBD2
v_call: TRBV6-6
j_call: TRBJ2-7
cdr3_nt: TGTGCCAGCAGTTACGGTTCGACTAGCGGGAGGTTCCCTCCTAACTACGAGCAGTACTTC
cdr3_aa: CASSYGSTSGRFPPNYEQYF

clone_size: .
d_call: .
v_call: TRBV6-5
j_call: TRBJ2-1
cdr3_nt: TGTGCCGCCACAACTAAGCGGCCGAACTCCTACAATGAGCAGTTCTTC
cdr3_aa: CAATTKRPNSYNEQFF

clone_size: many
d_call: .
v_call: TRBV20-1
j_call: TRBJ1-2
cdr3_nt: TGCAGTGCTTCATCGGGGACCGGAGGGGGCTACACCTTC
cdr3_aa: CSASSGTGGGYTF

clone_size: .
d_call: TRBD2
v_call: TRBV4-1
j_call: TRBJ2-7
cdr3_nt: TGCGCCAGCAGCCACAGGTTAACCGGGAGGCTTGGGGTAGTCCCCGAGCAGTACTTC
cdr3_aa: CASSHRLTGRLGVVPEQYF

clone_size: .
d_call: .
v_call: TRBV6-5
j_call: TRBJ2-3
cdr3_nt: TGTACCAGCAGGTCACTAGTGGGAGAGACAGATACGCACTATTTT
cdr3_aa: CTSRSLVGETDTHYF

clone_size: .
d_call: TRBD1
v_call: TRBV5-1
j_call: TRBJ1-3
cdr3_nt: TGCGCCAGCAGCTTGGGCCCCTCGAGGGACAGCTCTGGAAACACCATATATTTT
cdr3_aa: CASSLGPSRDSSGNTIYF